This TCR beta chain appears in the sequencing data of a study of cytomegalovirus exposure and HLA in healthy donors. Study in general: It was reported in a later analysis that the 95 to 150 validation repertoires used the same platform as the 650 to 800 first-cohort repertoires.

Study observations and caveats: Cytomegalovirus-associated status was assigned to 164 TCR beta chains.

These donors were members of the approximately 110-subject validation cohort, a group separate from the roughly 670-subject first cohort. Method: immunoSEQ multiplex PCR; TCRdb's copy keeps in-frame clones and lacks some. Here the sample spans some 150,000 clones, roughly 93% being singletons. V was shortened by 8 bases and J by 3 bases, with 14 bases between the two germline ends. CDR1 is SNHLY, CDR2 FYNNEI, per germline. The CDR3 runs 13 residues. This clone was found once. The antigen is unknown. Material: PBMCs. This chain connects TRBV2 to TRBJ2-7, with a tentative D call TRBD1 (5 bases). The sequence was collected from a man younger than 35 in good health and CMV-seropositive. This CDR3 is CASSQADHYEQYF. The CDR3 DNA reads TGTGCCAGCTCACAGGCGGACCACTACGAGCAGTACTTC.